This entry concerns a single T cell receptor beta chain. No cognate antigen has been identified for it. No qualities accompany the bases; no much larger clone lies one base away. For sequencing of the TCRbeta CDR3 region, genomic DNA was extracted from the sorted cells. TCRbeta CDR3 regions were sequenced using the immunoSEQ Assay. Imported from immuneACCESS, the table was reduced by TCRdb to in-frame sequences with V and J called. These copies leave out some clones; in studies compared against another copy, an unresolved V gene accounts for under half, and the cause of the remainder is not known. The sample profile shows roughly 63,000 clones; around 86% of them were found once. The ten largest account for around 3.5% of the sample. This sample was taken from a study of OX40 agonist ivuxolimab in advanced cancers. General notes on the study: The costimulatory receptor OX40 (CD134) was targeted by ivuxolimab, a fully human IgG2 agonistic monoclonal antibody. Intravenous ivuxolimab was administered to patients every 2 weeks at six dose levels: 0.01, 0.1, 0.3, 1.5, 3 and 10 mg/kg. Among the roughly 52 dose-escalation patients, some 20 had hepatocellular carcinoma, 15 or so melanoma, 9 renal cell carcinoma and 9 head and neck cancer. In the dose-escalation cohort, 65% to 85% of patients were male, and the mean age was roughly 56 years with a range of roughly 20 to 85. Patients were allowed to have had prior anti-PD-1, anti-PD-L1 or anti-CTLA-4 therapy, and approximately 40% of the dose-escalation patients had been treated with checkpoint inhibitors. Partial responses were achieved by three dose-escalation patients, of whom one had hepatocellular carcinoma and two had cutaneous melanoma. Peripheral TCRbeta sequencing aimed to test whether ivuxolimab altered TCR sequence diversity and caused clonal T-cell expansion. The paper reports the monotherapy dose-escalation portion (N = 52 patients) of the phase I ivuxolimab trial.

Patients with autoimmune disease history or receiving systemic immunosuppression were excluded from the trial. Peripheral blood for TCR sequencing was drawn from every dose cohort at baseline, at cycle 4 day 1 and at cycle 7 day 1. The samples were drawn from a first-in-human, open-label, multicenter phase I dose-escalation trial of ivuxolimab. Adults with locally advanced or metastatic melanoma, renal cell, hepatocellular, or head and neck squamous cell carcinoma were enrolled in the trial. Before TCR sequencing, CD4+ and CD8+ T cells were separately sorted from peripheral blood. The CDR3, cysteine through phenylalanine, is 14 amino acids long. Only the CDR3 DNA is retained, 42 bases long and in frame from the first base. V loses 5 bases of germline sequence and J loses 2 bases, and the interval between the two ends is 14 bases. CDR1 and CDR2 are drawn from the germline V gene: SGHRS, YFSETQ. The study at large found these results: At doses of 0.1 to 3.0 mg/kg, clonal expansion of both CD4+ and CD8+ blood T cells was observed from baseline to week 6. Which antigens the clonally expanded peripheral T cells were specific for was not determined. Low levels of normalized T-cell clonal expansion were also seen in some patients who did not respond. After ivuxolimab, expanded clones were on average more numerous among CD8+ T cells than among CD4+ T cells. In the 0.1-3.0 mg/kg groups, partial responders had among the lowest normalized peripheral clonal expansion, particularly in CD8+ T cells.

The chain joins TRBV5-1 to TRBJ2-7, with no reliable assignment of the D segment. The clonotype originates from an adult with an advanced solid tumor such as melanoma, head and neck, liver or kidney cancer. This material consisted of CD4+ or CD8+ T cells sorted from blood, taken in a trial of the OX40 agonist ivuxolimab. This receptor carries the CDR3 CASRDAGRPYEQYF. The sequenced DNA is TGCGCCAGCAGGGATGCTGGCAGGCCCTACGAGCAGTACTTC.